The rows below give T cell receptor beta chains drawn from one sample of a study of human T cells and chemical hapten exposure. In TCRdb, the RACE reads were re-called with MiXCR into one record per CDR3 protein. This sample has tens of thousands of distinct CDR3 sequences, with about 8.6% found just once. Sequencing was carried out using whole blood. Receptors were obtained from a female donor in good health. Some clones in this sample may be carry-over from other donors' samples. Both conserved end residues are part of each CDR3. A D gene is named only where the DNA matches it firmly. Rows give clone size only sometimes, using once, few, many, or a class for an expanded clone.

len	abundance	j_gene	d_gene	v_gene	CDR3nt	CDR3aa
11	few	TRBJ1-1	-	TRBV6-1	TGTGCCAGCGGTAGGAGGGTTGAAGCTTTCTTT	CASGRRVEAFF
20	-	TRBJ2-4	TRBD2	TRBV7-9	TGTGCCAGCAGCCCAACGGGACTAGCGGGAGACCCCCCAGCCAAAAACATTCAGTACTTC	CASSPTGLAGDPPAKNIQYF
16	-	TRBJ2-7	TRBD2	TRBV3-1	TGTGCCAGCAGCCAAGGAGGGAGCGGGAGGGCCTACGAGCAGTACTTC	CASSQGGSGRAYEQYF
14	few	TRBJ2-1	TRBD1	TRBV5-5	TGTGCCAGCAGCCCTGGACAGGGACCTAGTGAGCAGTTCTTC	CASSPGQGPSEQFF
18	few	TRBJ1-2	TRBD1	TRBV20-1	TGCAGTGCTAGGCCCCCTGAGGGGACAGGGAGGAATCACTATGGCTACACCTTC	CSARPPEGTGRNHYGYTF
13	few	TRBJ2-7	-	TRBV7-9	TGTACCAGCAGCTTGCAGCGCGGCTACGAGCAGTACTTC	CTSSLQRGYEQYF
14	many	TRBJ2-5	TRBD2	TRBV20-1	TGCAGTGCTAGAGTTCCCCTAGCGGGAGAGACCCAGTACTTC	CSARVPLAGETQYF
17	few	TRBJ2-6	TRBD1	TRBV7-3	TGTGCCAGCAGCCCGACAGGGGGTAGCTCTGGGGCCAACGTCCTGACTTTC	CASSPTGGSSGANVLTF
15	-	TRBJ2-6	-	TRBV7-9	TGTGCCAGCAGCAGTACAGGGACTGGGGCCAACGTCCTGACTTTC	CASSSTGTGANVLTF
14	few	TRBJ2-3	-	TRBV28	TGTGCCAGCAGTTCCCTGACCTACACAGATACGCAGTATTTT	CASSSLTYTDTQYF
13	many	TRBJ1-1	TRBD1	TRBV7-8	TGTGCCAGCAGCTTGGGACAGCTCTATGAAGCTTTCTTT	CASSLGQLYEAFF
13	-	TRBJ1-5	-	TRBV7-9	TGTGCCAGCAGCTTGACAGCCAATCAGCCCCAGCATTTT	CASSLTANQPQHF
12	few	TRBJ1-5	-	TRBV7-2	TGTGCCAGCAGCTTGAGGGGTCAGCCCCAGCATTTT	CASSLRGQPQHF